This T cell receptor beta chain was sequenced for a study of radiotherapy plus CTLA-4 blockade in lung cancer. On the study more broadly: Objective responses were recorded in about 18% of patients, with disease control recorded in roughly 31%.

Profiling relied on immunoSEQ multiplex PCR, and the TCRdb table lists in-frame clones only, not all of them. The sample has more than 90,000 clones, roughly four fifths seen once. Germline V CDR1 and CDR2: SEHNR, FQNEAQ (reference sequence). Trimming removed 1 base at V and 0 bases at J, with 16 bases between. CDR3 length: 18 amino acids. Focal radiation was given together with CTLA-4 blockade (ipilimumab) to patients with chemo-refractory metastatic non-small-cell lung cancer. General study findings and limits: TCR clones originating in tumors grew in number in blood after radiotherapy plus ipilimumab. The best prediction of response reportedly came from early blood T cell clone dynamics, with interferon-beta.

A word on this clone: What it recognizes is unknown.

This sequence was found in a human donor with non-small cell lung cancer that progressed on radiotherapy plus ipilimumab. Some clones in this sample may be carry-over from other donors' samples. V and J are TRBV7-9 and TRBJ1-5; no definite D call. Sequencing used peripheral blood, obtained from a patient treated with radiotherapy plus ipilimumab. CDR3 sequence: CASSLGNTGLHSNQPQHF. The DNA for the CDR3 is TGTGCCAGCAGCTTAGGAAATACCGGGCTACATAGCAATCAGCCCCAGCATTTT. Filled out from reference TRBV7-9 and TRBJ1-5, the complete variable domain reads DTGVSQNPRHKITKRGQNVTFRCDPISEHNRLYWYRQTLGQGPEFLTYFQNEAQLEKSRLLSDRFSAERPKGSFSTLEIQRTEQGDSAMYLCASSLGNTGLHSNQPQHFGDGTRLSIL.